Listed below are T cell receptor beta chains from one sample, sequenced in a study of blood T cell repertoires in COVID-19. Profiling relied on immunoSEQ multiplex PCR, and the TCRdb table lists in-frame clones only, not all of them. Among tens of thousands of clones listed, 81% were seen once. Sequenced material: peripheral blood. The receptors stem from an elderly man with COVID-19, enrolled during active disease. The CDR3 runs from the conserved cysteine through the conserved F or W. The D gene is left open where the match is weak. Clone size is not always given. Where it is, it says once, few, many or a class for expanded clones.

TRBJ2-2,TRBV2,-,once,TGTGCCAGCAGTTCCAGGGTTAGGGCGAACACCGGGGAGCTGTTTTTT,CASSSRVRANTGELFF
TRBJ1-2,TRBV19,-,few,TGTGCCAGCAAGACAGAAATCTATGGCTACACCTTC,CASKTEIYGYTF
TRBJ1-1,TRBV19,TRBD1,-,TGTGCCAGTAGTCTAAAGGGACAGGGGGCGGCTGAAGCTTTCTTT,CASSLKGQGAAEAFF
TRBJ1-3,TRBV6-5,-,-,TGTGCCAGCAGCCCACGGAGGCCCTCTGGAAACACCATATATTTT,CASSPRRPSGNTIYF
TRBJ2-3,TRBV5-1,-,-,TGCGCCAGCAGCTTGACGAGCCCTTCGTGGGATACGCAGTATTTT,CASSLTSPSWDTQYF
TRBJ1-2,TRBV5-6,TRBD1,-,TGTGCCAGCAGCCCCACCGCAGGGGGCAGGTATGGCTACACCTTC,CASSPTAGGRYGYTF
TRBJ2-7,TRBV2,TRBD2,-,TGTGCCAGCAGTGAATTGGCTAGCGGGATGGGCGAGCAGTACTTC,CASSELASGMGEQYF
TRBJ2-7,TRBV7-9,-,few,TGTGCCAGCAGCTTCCGGGACTCCCGCTACGAGCAGTACTTC,CASSFRDSRYEQYF
TRBJ1-5,TRBV19,TRBD1,-,TGTGCCAGTAGTAGCGGGACAGGGGGCGTCAATCAGCCCCAGCATTTT,CASSSGTGGVNQPQHF
TRBJ1-6,TRBV10-3,TRBD1,-,TGTGCCATCAGTGAGACCGGGACAGCCAATTCACCCCTCCACTTT,CAISETGTANSPLHF
TRBJ1-4,TRBV2,-,-,TGTGCCAGCAGTGTAGGGGCAGATATTGAAAAACTGTTTTTT,CASSVGADIEKLFF
TRBJ1-1,TRBV2,-,-,TGTGCCAGCAAGTTAGCCCTTCTGGAGAACACTGAAGCTTTCTTT,CASKLALLENTEAFF
TRBJ1-1,TRBV5-1,-,-,TGCGCCAGCAGCTTGCCAGGGGCAAACAATGAAGCTTTCTTT,CASSLPGANNEAFF
TRBJ2-7,TRBV7-9,TRBD2,-,TGTGCCAGCAGCTCCCGGACTAGCGGGAGCTACGAGCAGTACTTC,CASSSRTSGSYEQYF
TRBJ1-5,TRBV7-8,TRBD1,-,TGTGCCAGCAGCCCCCTGTTCGGCGGGACAGGGGTAGAGCCCCAGCATTTT,CASSPLFGGTGVEPQHF
TRBJ1-1,TRBV3-1/TRBV3-2,-,-,TGTGCCAGCAGCCAAGAGTTGTCCAGGATGAACACTGAAGCTTTCTTT,CASSQELSRMNTEAFF
TRBJ1-1,TRBV29-1,TRBD1,-,TGCAGCGTCCTCCGAGACAGGGGTTCGACTGAAGCTTTCTTT,CSVLRDRGSTEAFF
TRBJ2-4,TRBV6-5,-,few,TGTGCCAGCAGTTACAGGATGGGGAGCAAAAACATTCAGTACTTC,CASSYRMGSKNIQYF
TRBJ1-2,TRBV6-2/TRBV6-3,-,-,TGTGCCAGCAGTTTAAGCGCCTATGGCTACACCTTC,CASSLSAYGYTF
TRBJ2-3,TRBV6-5,TRBD2,-,TGTGCCAGCACTAGCGGGGGGTCATCATCGCAGTATTTT,CASTSGGSSSQYF
TRBJ1-2,TRBV6-5,-,-,TGTGCCAGCAGTTCCGGGGCGGAGGGATATGGCTACACCTTC,CASSSGAEGYGYTF
TRBJ1-4,TRBV28,-,-,TGTGCCAGCAGGGAGAGGGAAAATGAAAAACTGTTTTTT,CASRERENEKLFF
TRBJ2-3,TRBV27,TRBD2,-,TGTGCCAGCAAATTAGGACTAGCGGATACGCAGTATTTT,CASKLGLADTQYF
TRBJ2-7,TRBV2,TRBD1,-,TGTGCCAGCACGGGACAGGGGGTCGGCGAGCAGTACTTC,CASTGQGVGEQYF
TRBJ2-2,TRBV9,TRBD1,-,TGTGCCAGCAGCGTTGGGACAGGGGGCACCGGGGAGCTGTTTTTT,CASSVGTGGTGELFF
TRBJ1-4,TRBV7-8,-,-,TGTGCCAGCAGCTTGGGAGCAACTAATGAAAAACTGTTTTTT,CASSLGATNEKLFF
TRBJ1-3,TRBV7-2,-,-,TGTGCCAGCAGCTTAGGGGGGGGCGCTGGAAACACCATATATTTT,CASSLGGGAGNTIYF
TRBJ2-1,TRBV12-3/TRBV12-4,-,-,TGTGCCAGCAGTCGCGGAGACAGCAATGAGCAGTTCTTC,CASSRGDSNEQFF
TRBJ1-1,TRBV18,-,-,TGTGCCAGCTCACCCGGGGTTTACGCCCCAGGCACTGAAGCTTTCTTT,CASSPGVYAPGTEAFF
TRBJ2-1,TRBV24-1,TRBD1,few,TGTGCCACCAGTGACCATCCGGGACAGGGGGCCTACAATGAGCAGTTCTTC,CATSDHPGQGAYNEQFF
TRBJ2-1,TRBV11-3,TRBD2,-,TGTGCCAGCAGCTTAGTGTGGGGGACTAGCGGGATAAATGAGCAGTTCTTC,CASSLVWGTSGINEQFF
TRBJ1-5,TRBV21-1,-,-,TGTGCCAGCAGCAGATTCACGGATCAGGGGGGCAATCAGCCCCAGCATTTT,CASSRFTDQGGNQPQHF
TRBJ2-3,TRBV7-3,TRBD2,-,TGTGCCAGCAGCAAGGGACTAGCGGGAGGGCGGGCAGATACGCAGTATTTT,CASSKGLAGGRADTQYF
TRBJ1-1,TRBV2,TRBD1,once,TGTGCCAGCAGTATCGACAGGGGCCCTGAAGCTTTCTTT,CASSIDRGPEAFF
TRBJ1-3,TRBV7-8,TRBD1,-,TGTGCCAGCAGCACCCAGGGGGTTAGTGGAAACACCATATATTTT,CASSTQGVSGNTIYF
TRBJ1-1,TRBV18,TRBD1,once,TGTGCCAGCTCACCAAGGGGGCAGGAAGAGACTGAAGCTTTCTTT,CASSPRGQEETEAFF
TRBJ2-2,TRBV21-1,-,-,TGTGCCAGCAGCACATCAATCTCCCCCGGGACAAGCCCGACGAACACCGGGGAGCTGTTTTTT,CASSTSISPGTSPTNTGELFF
TRBJ1-1,TRBV12-5,TRBD1,-,TGTGCTAGTGGTCTCTACAGGGGGGTGAACACTGAAGCTTTCTTT,CASGLYRGVNTEAFF
TRBJ1-2,TRBV4-3,-,-,TGCGCCAGCAGCCAAGACAGCGTTAACTATGGCTACACCTTC,CASSQDSVNYGYTF
TRBJ1-4,TRBV30,-,few,TGTGCCTGGAGTGACAGGGCTCTTGCAACTAATGAAAAACTGTTTTTT,CAWSDRALATNEKLFF
TRBJ2-7,TRBV19,TRBD1,-,TGTGCCACCCAAGAGACAGGGGGCTACGAGCAGTACTTC,CATQETGGYEQYF
TRBJ1-2,TRBV29-1,-,once,TGCAGCGTCAGCTCGTTTTACGGGGAAGGCTACACCTTC,CSVSSFYGEGYTF